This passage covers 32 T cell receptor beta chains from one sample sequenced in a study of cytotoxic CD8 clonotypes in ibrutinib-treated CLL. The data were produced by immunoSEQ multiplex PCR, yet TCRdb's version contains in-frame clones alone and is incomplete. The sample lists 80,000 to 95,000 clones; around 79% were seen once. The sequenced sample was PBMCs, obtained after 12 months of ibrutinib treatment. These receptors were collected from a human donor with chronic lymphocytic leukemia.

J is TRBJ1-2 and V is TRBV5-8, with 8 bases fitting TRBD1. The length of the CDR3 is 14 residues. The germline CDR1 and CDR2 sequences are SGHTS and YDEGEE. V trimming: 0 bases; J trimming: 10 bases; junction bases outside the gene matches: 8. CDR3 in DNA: TGTGCCAGCAGCTTGGAGGCGACAGGGGTCCCCTACACCTTC. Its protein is CASSLEATGVPYTF. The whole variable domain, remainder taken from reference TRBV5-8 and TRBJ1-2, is EAGVTQSPTHLIKTRGQQATLRCSPISGHTSVYWYQQALGLGLQFLLWYDEGEERNRGNFPPRFSGRQFPNYSSELNVNALELEDSALYLCASSLEATGVPYTFGSGTRLTVV.

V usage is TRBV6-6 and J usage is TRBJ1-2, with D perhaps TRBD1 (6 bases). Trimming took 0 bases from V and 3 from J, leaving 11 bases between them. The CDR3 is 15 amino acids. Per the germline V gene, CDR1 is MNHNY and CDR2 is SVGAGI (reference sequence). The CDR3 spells CASSYSRGGDYGYTF. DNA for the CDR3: TGTGCCAGCAGTTACTCGAGAGGGGGGGACTATGGCTACACCTTC.

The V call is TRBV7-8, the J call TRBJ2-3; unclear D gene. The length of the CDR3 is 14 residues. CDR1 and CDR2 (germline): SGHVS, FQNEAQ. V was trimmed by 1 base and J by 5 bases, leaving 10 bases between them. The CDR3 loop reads CASSLGTAGDTQYF. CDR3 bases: TGTGCCAGCAGCTTAGGGACGGCTGGAGATACGCAGTATTTT.

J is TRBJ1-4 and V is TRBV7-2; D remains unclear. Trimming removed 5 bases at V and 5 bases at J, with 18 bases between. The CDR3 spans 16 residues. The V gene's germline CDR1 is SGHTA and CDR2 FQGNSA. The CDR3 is CASSPRSRPVNEKLFF. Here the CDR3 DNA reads TGTGCCAGCAGCCCAAGGTCGCGGCCCGTAAATGAAAAACTGTTTTTT. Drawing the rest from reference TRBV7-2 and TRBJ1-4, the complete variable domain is GAGVSQSPSNKVTEKGKDVELRCDPISGHTALYWYRQSLGQGLEFLIYFQGNSAPDKSGLPSDRFSAERTGGSVSTLTIQRTQQEDSAVYLCASSPRSRPVNEKLFFGSGTQLSVL.

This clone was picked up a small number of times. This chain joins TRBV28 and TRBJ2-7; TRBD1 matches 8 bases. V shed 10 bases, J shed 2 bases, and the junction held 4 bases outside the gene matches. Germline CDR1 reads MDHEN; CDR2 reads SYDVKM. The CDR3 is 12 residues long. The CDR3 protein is CATQDRAYEQYF. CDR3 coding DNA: TGTGCCACCCAGGACAGGGCCTACGAGCAGTACTTC.

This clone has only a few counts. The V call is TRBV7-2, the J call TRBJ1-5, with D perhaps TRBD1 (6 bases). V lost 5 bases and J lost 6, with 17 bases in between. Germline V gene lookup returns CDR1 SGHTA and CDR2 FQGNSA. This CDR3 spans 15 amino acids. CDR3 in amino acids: CASSPQGVGVQPQHF. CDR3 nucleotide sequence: TGTGCCAGCAGCCCACAGGGAGTGGGAGTTCAGCCCCAGCATTTT.

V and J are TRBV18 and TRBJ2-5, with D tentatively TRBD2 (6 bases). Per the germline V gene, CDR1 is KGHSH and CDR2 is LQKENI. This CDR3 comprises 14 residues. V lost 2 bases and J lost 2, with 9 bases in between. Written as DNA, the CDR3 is TGTGCCAGCTCACCAGGTGGGGGGCAAGAGACCCAGTACTTC. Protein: CASSPGGGQETQYF.

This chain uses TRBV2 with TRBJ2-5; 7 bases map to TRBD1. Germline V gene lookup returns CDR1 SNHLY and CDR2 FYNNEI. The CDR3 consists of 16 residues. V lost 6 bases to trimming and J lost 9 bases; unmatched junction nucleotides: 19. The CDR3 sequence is CASSGHRDSGYGAQYF. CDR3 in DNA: TGTGCCAGCAGCGGACACCGGGACAGCGGATACGGGGCCCAGTACTTC.

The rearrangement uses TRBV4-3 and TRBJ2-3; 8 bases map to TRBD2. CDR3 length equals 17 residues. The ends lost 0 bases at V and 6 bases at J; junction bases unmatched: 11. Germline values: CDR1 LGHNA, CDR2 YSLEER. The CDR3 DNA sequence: TGCGCCAGCAGCCAAGACGGGCGGGGGGCTAGCGAGGATACGCAGTATTTT. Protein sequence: CASSQDGRGASEDTQYF.

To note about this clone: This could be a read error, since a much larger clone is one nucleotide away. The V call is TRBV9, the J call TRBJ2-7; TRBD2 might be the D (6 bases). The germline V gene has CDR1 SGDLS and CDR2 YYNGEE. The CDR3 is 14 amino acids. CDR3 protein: CAGSGRGGSYEQYF. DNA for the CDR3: TGTGCCGGCAGCGGCCGGGGAGGCTCCTACGAGCAGTACTTC.

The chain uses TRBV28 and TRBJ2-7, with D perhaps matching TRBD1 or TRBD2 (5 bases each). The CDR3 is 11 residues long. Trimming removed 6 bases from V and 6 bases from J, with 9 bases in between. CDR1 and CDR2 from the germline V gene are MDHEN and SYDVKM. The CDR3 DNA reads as TGTGCCAGCAGCGACGGGGCCGAGCAGTACTTC. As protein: CASSDGAEQYF.

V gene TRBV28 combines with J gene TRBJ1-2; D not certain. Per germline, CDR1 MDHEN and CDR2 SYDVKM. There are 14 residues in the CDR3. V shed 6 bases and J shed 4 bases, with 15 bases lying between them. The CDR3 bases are TGTGCCAGCAGGGGGTTCTCGGAAGTCTATGGCTACACCTTC. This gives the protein CASRGFSEVYGYTF.

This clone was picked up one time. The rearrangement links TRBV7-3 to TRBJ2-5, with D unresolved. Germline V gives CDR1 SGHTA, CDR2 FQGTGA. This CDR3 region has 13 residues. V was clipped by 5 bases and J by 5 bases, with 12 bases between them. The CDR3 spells CASSVRAWETQYF. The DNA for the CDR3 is TGTGCCAGCAGCGTCCGAGCATGGGAGACCCAGTACTTC.

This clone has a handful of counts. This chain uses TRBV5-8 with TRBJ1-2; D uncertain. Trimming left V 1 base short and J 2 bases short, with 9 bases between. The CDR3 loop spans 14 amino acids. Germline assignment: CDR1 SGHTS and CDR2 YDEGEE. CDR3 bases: TGTGCCAGCAGCTTGCTGGGCCAGAACTATGGCTACACCTTC. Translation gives CASSLLGQNYGYTF.

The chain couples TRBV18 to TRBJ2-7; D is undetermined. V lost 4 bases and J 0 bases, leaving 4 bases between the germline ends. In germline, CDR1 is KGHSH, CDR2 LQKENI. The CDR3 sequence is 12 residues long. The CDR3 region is CASSLSSYEQYF. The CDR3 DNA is TGTGCCAGCTCACTTAGCTCCTACGAGCAGTACTTC.

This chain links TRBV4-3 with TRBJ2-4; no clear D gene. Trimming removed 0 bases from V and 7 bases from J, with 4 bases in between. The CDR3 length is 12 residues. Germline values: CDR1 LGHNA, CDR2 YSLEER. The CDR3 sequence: CASSQEGNIQYF. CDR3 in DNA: TGCGCCAGCAGCCAAGAGGGGAACATTCAGTACTTC.

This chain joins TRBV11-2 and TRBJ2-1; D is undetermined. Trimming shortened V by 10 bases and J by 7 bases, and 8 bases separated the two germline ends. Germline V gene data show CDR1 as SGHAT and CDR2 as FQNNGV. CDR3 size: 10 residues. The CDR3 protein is CATGRNEQFF. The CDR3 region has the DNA TGTGCCACCGGTAGGAATGAGCAGTTCTTC. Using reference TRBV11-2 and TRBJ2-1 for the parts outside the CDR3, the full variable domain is EAGVAQSPRYKIIEKRQSVAFWCNPISGHATLYWYQQILGQGPKLLIQFQNNGVVDDSQLPKDRFSAERLKGVDSTLKIQPAKLEDSAVYLCATGRNEQFFGPGTRLTVL.

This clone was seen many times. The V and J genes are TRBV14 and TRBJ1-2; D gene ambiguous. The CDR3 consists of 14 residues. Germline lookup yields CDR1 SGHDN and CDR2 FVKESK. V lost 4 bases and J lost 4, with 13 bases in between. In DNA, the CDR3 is TGTGCCAGCAGCCTCCTAATGGGTCCCTATGGCTACACCTTC. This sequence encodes CASSLLMGPYGYTF.

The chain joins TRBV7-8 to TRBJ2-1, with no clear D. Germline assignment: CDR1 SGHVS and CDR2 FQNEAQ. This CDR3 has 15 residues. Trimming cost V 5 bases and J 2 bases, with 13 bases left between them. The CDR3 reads CASSPLGLTYNEQFF. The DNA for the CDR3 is TGTGCCAGCAGCCCCCTAGGGCTGACCTACAATGAGCAGTTCTTC.

The CDR3 spells CASSPPQLAGGDYQETQYF. CDR3 nucleotide sequence: TGTGCCAGCAGCCCCCCCCAGCTAGCGGGGGGAGATTACCAAGAGACCCAGTACTTC. This chain joins TRBV21-1 and TRBJ2-5; the table gives TRBD2 as D, unverified against the DNA. TRBV21-1 is shown as a pseudogene. The length of the CDR3 is 19 residues.

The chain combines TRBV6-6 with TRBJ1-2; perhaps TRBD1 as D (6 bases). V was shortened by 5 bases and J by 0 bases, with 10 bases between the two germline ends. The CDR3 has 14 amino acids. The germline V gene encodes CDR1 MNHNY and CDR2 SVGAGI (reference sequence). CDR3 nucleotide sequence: TGTGCCAGCAGTACCGGGACATCTAACTATGGCTACACCTTC. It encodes CASSTGTSNYGYTF.

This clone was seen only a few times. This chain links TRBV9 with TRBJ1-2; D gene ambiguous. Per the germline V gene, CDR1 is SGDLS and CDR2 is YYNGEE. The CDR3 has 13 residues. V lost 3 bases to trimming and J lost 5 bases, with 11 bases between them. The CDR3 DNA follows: TGTGCCAGCAGCGCCGACCGACGTTATGGCTACACCTTC. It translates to CASSADRRYGYTF.

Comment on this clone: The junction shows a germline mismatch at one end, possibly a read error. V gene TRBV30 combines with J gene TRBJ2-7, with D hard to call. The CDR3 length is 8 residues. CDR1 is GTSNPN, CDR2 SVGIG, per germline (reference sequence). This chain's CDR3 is CAYWPLSF. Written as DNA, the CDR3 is TGTGCCTACTGGCCCCTCTCTTTC.

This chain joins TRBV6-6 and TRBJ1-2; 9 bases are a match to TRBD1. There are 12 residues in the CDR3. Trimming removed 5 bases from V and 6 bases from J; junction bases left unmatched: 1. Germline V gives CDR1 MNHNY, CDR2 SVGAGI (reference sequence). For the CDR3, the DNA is TGTGCCAGCAGTCGGACAGGGGATGGCTACACCTTC. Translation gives CASSRTGDGYTF.

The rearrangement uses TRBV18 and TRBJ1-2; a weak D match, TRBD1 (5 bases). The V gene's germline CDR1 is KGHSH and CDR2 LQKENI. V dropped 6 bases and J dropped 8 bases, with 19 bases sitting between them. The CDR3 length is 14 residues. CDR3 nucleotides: TGTGCCAGCTCCCCAGAACCGGGGCCGCGAGGCTACACCTTC. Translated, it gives CASSPEPGPRGYTF.

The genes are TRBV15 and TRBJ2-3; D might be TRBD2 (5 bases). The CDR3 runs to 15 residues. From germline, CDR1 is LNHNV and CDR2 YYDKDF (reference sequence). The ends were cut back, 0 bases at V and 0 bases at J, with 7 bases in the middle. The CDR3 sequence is CATSRDRTSTDTQYF. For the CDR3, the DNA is TGTGCCACCAGCAGAGACAGGACTAGCACAGATACGCAGTATTTT.

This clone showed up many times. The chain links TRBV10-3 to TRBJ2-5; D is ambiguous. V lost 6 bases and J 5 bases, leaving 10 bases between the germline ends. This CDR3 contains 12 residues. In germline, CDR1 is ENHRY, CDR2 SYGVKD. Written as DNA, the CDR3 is TGTGCCATCAGGGGGTTCGGCGAGACCCAGTACTTC. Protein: CAIRGFGETQYF.

This CDR3 reads CASSLPGTRLDTQYF. For the CDR3, the DNA is TGTGCCAGCAGCTTACCCGGGACTAGATTAGATACGCAGTATTTT. The chain is built from TRBV13 and TRBJ2-3, with TRBD2 matching over 8 bases. Germline trimming cut 2 bases from V and 5 bases from J; bases unmatched to any gene: 6. The germline gives CDR1 PRHDT, CDR2 FYEKMQ (reference sequence). The CDR3 has 15 residues.

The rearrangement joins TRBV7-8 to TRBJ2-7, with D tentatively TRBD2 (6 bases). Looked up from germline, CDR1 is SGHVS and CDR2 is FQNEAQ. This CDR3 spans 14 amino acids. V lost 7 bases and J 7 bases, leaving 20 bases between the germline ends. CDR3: CASNRAGGPGEQYF. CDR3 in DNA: TGTGCCAGCAACAGAGCGGGTGGGCCGGGTGAGCAGTACTTC.

This CDR3 is CASSLGNEQFF. The CDR3, as DNA: TGTGCCAGCAGCTTAGGGAATGAGCAGTTCTTC. This chain joins TRBV7-3 and TRBJ2-1; D is ambiguous. V dropped 2 bases and J dropped 7 bases, with 3 bases sitting between them. CDR1 SGHTA and CDR2 FQGTGA come from the germline V gene. This CDR3 contains 11 residues.

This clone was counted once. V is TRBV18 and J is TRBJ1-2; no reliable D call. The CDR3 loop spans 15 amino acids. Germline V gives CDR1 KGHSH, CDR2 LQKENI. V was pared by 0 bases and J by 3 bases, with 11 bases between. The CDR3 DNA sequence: TGTGCCAGCTCACCACCCCAAGACGGCGACTATGGCTACACCTTC. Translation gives CASSPPQDGDYGYTF.

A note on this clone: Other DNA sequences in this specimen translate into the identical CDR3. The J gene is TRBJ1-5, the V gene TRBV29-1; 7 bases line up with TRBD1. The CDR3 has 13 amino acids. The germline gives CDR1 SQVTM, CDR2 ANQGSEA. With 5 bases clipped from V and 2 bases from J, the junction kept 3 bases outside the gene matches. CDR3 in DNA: TGCAGCGTTCGCGGACAGGGCAATCAGCCCCAGCATTTT. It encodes CSVRGQGNQPQHF.